The 28 T cell receptor beta chains listed next were all sequenced from one sample in a study of CD8+CD57+ T cells in acquired aplastic anemia. Patients selected for sequencing had displayed CD8+CD57+ cell expansion by flow cytometry. According to the study, genomic DNA was the template for TCR beta VDJ and CDR3 profiling. TCRdb reprocessed the reads with MiXCR, giving one entry per CDR3 protein. The table has some 150,000 distinct CDR3 sequences, about two thirds seen once. Material for sequencing was sorted CD4+, CD8+, or CD8+CD57+ T cells (not recorded which) from PBMCs. All receptors come from a human donor with aplastic anemia.

This chain uses TRBV6-6 with TRBJ2-7, with D perhaps matching TRBD2 (5 bases). Trimming removed 6 bases from V and 6 bases from J, with 12 bases in between. Germline CDR1 MNHNY, CDR2 SVGAGI (reference sequence). This CDR3 contains 12 residues. The CDR3 DNA follows: TGTGCCAGCAGCCCTGAGAGGGTCGAGCAGTACTTC. This gives the protein CASSPERVEQYF.

This clonotype was detected only a few times. This chain links TRBV7-9 with TRBJ1-1; 9 nucleotides align to TRBD1. The CDR3 sequence is 16 residues long. With V trimmed by 3 bases and J by 1 base, 6 bases remained unmatched. Germline CDR1 SEHNR, CDR2 FQNEAQ (reference sequence). CDR3 sequence (DNA): TGTGCCAGCAGCTTCTTAACGGGACAGGGGAACACTGAAGCTTTCTTT. Protein sequence: CASSFLTGQGNTEAFF.

This clonotype was recorded once. At one of its ends the junction is not consistent with the germline gene, which may arise from a read error. The V and J genes are TRBV20-1 and TRBJ1-6; no firm D call. Per the germline V gene, CDR1 is DFQATT and CDR2 is SNEGSKA (reference sequence). The CDR3 length is 12 residues. DNA for the CDR3: TGCGGTGCTAGTGGCCCTGATTCACCCCTCCACTTT. Its translation is CGASGPDSPLHF.

The CDR3 nucleotides read TGCAGTGCTAGAGATCAGAGGGATAACTACGAGCAGTACTTC. Translation gives CSARDQRDNYEQYF. The chain has TRBV20-1 and TRBJ2-7; a possible D gene is TRBD2 (5 bases). The CDR3 covers 14 residues. V was shortened by 0 bases and J by 3 bases, with 12 bases between the two germline ends. CDR1 and CDR2 from the germline V gene are DFQATT and SNEGSKA (reference sequence).

This clonotype has only one observation. The V gene is TRBV9, the J gene TRBJ1-2; 9 nucleotides agree with TRBD1. The germline V gene encodes CDR1 SGDLS and CDR2 YYNGEE. The CDR3 loop spans 14 amino acids. V gave up 3 bases and J gave up 6 bases; unmatched junction bases: 6. CDR3 sequence (DNA): TGTGCCAGCAGCGCCATTACAGGGGGCGATGGCTACACCTTC. Protein: CASSAITGGDGYTF.

The J gene is TRBJ1-2, the V gene TRBV2; no firm D call. V lost 10 bases and J 3 bases, leaving 6 bases between the germline ends. CDR1 is SNHLY and CDR2 is FYNNEI in the germline V gene. This CDR3 has 10 amino acids. This CDR3 reads CATLDYGYTF. The CDR3 DNA is TGTGCCACCCTTGACTATGGCTACACCTTC. Filled out from reference TRBV2 and TRBJ1-2, the complete variable domain reads EPEVTQTPSHQVTQMGQEVILRCVPISNHLYFYWYRQILGQKVEFLVSFYNNEISEKSEIFDDQFSVERPDGSNFTLKIRSTKLEDSAMYFCATLDYGYTFGSGTRLTVV.

With regard to this clonotype: An end of the junction does not agree with germline; a read error may underlie this. The chain recombines TRBV2 with TRBJ2-1; 9 bases are a match to TRBD2. This CDR3 contains 12 residues. CDR1 and CDR2 (germline): SNHLY, FYNNEI. Written as DNA, the CDR3 is TGTGCCAGCAGTTTGAGCGGGAGGACTCAGCTCTTC. Its translation: CASSLSGRTQLF.

The chain has TRBV29-1 and TRBJ2-5; TRBD2 might be the D (6 bases). The germline CDR1 and CDR2 sequences are SQVTM and ANQGSEA. V was trimmed by 7 bases and J by 1 base, leaving 16 bases between them. This CDR3 has 14 residues. The CDR3 region has the DNA TGCAGCGGTGTCGGCGGGGCGGCCCAAGAGACCCAGTACTTC. Amino acids: CSGVGGAAQETQYF.

This rearrangement joins TRBV9 to TRBJ2-2, with D tentatively TRBD1 or TRBD2 (5 bases each). Between the trimmed V and J ends, which lost 6 bases and 0 bases, there was a span of 21 bases. This CDR3 region has 18 residues. Germline V gene data show CDR1 as SGDLS and CDR2 as YYNGEE. CDR3 DNA sequence: TGTGCCAGCAACTTAGGCAGGGAGCGCGCATCGAACACCGGGGAGCTGTTTTTT. Translating it yields CASNLGRERASNTGELFF.

Of note for this clonotype: Given the absence of the conserved phenylalanine or tryptophan at the CDR3 end, a read error is likely. It is unclear where the CDR3 begins or ends on the DNA, so no DNA is shown, and the CDR3 is as TCRdb lists it. This chain connects TRBV6-4 to TRBJ2-2. The germline V gene has CDR1 MRHNA and CDR2 SNTAGT. The CDR3 totals 14 residues, both ends included. The chain's CDR3 is CASSEGTRTPGSGC.

In DNA, the CDR3 is TGTGCCAGCAGTGCGGACCTTCCCTCTGGAAACACCATATATTTT. Its translation is CASSADLPSGNTIYF. The chain employs TRBV25-1 and TRBJ1-3; the D is unclear. The CDR3 runs to 15 residues. V was trimmed by 4 bases and J by 0 bases, leaving 10 bases between them. Per germline, CDR1 MGHDK and CDR2 SYGVNS. The full variable domain, rest sourced from reference TRBV25-1 and TRBJ1-3, is EADIYQTPRYLVIGTGKKITLECSQTMGHDKMYWYQQDPGMELHLIHYSYGVNSTEKGDLSSESTVSRIRTEHFPLTLESARPSHTSQYLCASSADLPSGNTIYFGEGSWLTVV.

In DNA, the CDR3 is TGTGCCAGCAGCGTAGGGGCGGGAGCCCCTTCCGAGCAGTACTTC. Encoded protein: CASSVGAGAPSEQYF. The chain combines TRBV9 with TRBJ2-7; 7 bases fit TRBD2. The germline gives CDR1 SGDLS, CDR2 YYNGEE. This CDR3 is 15 amino acids long. J was trimmed by 6 bases and V by 0 bases; bases with no gene match: 9.

This clonotype was detected a few times. The J gene is TRBJ2-5, the V gene TRBV20-1; 10 bases fit TRBD1. The junction had 2 bases not matched to a gene; V was cut back by 3 bases and J by 1 base. Germline CDR1 reads DFQATT; CDR2 reads SNEGSKA (reference sequence). The CDR3 contains 14 residues. CDR3 loop: CSARDRGFQETQYF. CDR3 sequence (DNA): TGCAGTGCTAGGGACAGGGGGTTCCAAGAGACCCAGTACTTC.

The chain couples TRBV6-4 to TRBJ1-2, with TRBD1 matching 7 bases. With V trimmed by 7 bases and J by 1 base, 6 bases remained unmatched. Germline assignment: CDR1 MRHNA and CDR2 SNTAGT. CDR3 size: 14 residues. The CDR3 sequence: CASNKGAVNYGYTF. In nucleotides, the CDR3 is TGTGCCAGCAACAAGGGGGCGGTTAACTATGGCTACACCTTC.

This clonotype turned up a few times. The chain uses TRBV7-9 and TRBJ2-7; the D call may be TRBD1 or TRBD2 (5 bases each). Germline CDR1 reads SEHNR; CDR2 reads FQNEAQ (reference sequence). The CDR3 totals 14 residues. V lost 1 base and J lost 6, with 13 bases in between. Written as DNA, the CDR3 is TGTGCCAGCAGCTTAGTTGGGGGACCGGGCGAGCAGTACTTC. Its translation is CASSLVGGPGEQYF.

The J gene is TRBJ2-1, the V gene TRBV9, with 8 nucleotides matching TRBD2. CDR1 SGDLS and CDR2 YYNGEE come from the germline V gene. V lost 0 bases, J lost 9 bases, and 5 bases stayed unmatched. This CDR3 spans 14 amino acids. CDR3 coding DNA: TGTGCCAGCAGCGTAGGCCTAGCGGGCTCTGAGCAGTTCTTC. Translation gives CASSVGLAGSEQFF. Variable domain in full (rest from reference TRBV9 and TRBJ2-1): DSGVTQTPKHLITATGQRVTLRCSPRSGDLSVYWYQQSLDQGLQFLIQYYNGEERAKGNILERFSAQQFPDLHSELNLSSLELGDSALYFCASSVGLAGSEQFFGPGTRLTVL.

This chain uses TRBV24-1 with TRBJ2-2, with D tentatively TRBD1 (6 bases). The germline V gene encodes CDR1 KGHDR and CDR2 SFDVKD. V lost 5 bases, J lost 1 base, and 16 bases lay in between. The length of the CDR3 is 17 residues. CDR3 nucleotides: TGTGCCACCAGTGGGCGAGAGACAGGTTTGAACACCGGGGAGCTGTTTTTT. It yields the protein CATSGRETGLNTGELFF.

The V call is TRBV6-4, the J call TRBJ1-2; tentative D call: TRBD1 (5 bases). The CDR3 contains 14 residues. Per germline, CDR1 MRHNA and CDR2 SNTAGT. With 1 base removed from V and 4 bases from J, the gap between germline ends came to 10 bases. The CDR3: CASSDFRRGYGYTF. The CDR3 bases are TGTGCCAGCAGTGACTTCAGGAGGGGCTATGGCTACACCTTC.

This clonotype came up once. The chain joins TRBV15 to TRBJ1-1, with D unresolved. Trimming removed 6 bases at V and 5 bases at J, with 13 bases between. The germline V gene has CDR1 LNHNV and CDR2 YYDKDF (reference sequence). The CDR3 consists of 13 residues. CDR3 nucleotide sequence: TGTGCCACCAGGGGCCAGGCTCCAACTGAAGCTTTCTTT. Its protein is CATRGQAPTEAFF.

The chain uses TRBV9 and TRBJ2-1; 7 nucleotides line up with TRBD1. The V gene's germline CDR1 is SGDLS and CDR2 YYNGEE. Losses at the gene ends were 2 bases for V and 8 bases for J; bases not matched to a gene: 4. The CDR3 contains 13 residues. The CDR3 spells CASSVRDSHEQFF. The DNA for the CDR3 is TGTGCCAGCAGCGTCAGGGACAGCCATGAGCAGTTCTTC.

This chain uses TRBV2 with TRBJ2-5; 10 nucleotides align to TRBD2. The J call may be mistaken, given a closer DNA end match to TRBJ2-7. The CDR3 is made up of 16 amino acids. Germline CDR1 reads SNHLY; CDR2 reads FYNNEI. Here the CDR3 DNA reads TGTGCCAGCAGTGCCACCGGGACTAGCGCGTACTCCGAGCAGTACTTC. As protein: CASSATGTSAYSEQYF.

This chain uses TRBV7-2 with TRBJ2-7; D might be TRBD1 (6 bases). CDR3 length: 15 amino acids. V was cut by 2 bases and J by 3 bases, with 14 bases left in between. The germline CDR1 and CDR2 sequences are SGHTA and FQGNSA. The CDR3 is CASSLTGQSGYEQYF. DNA for the CDR3: TGTGCCAGCAGCTTAACCGGACAGAGCGGCTACGAGCAGTACTTC.

This clonotype has more than one count but fewer than ten. The V and J genes are TRBV20-1 and TRBJ1-6; D is undetermined. Germline CDR1 and CDR2: DFQATT and SNEGSKA (reference sequence). Between the trimmed V and J ends, which lost 5 bases and 0 bases, there was a span of 8 bases. The CDR3 covers 14 residues. CDR3 sequence (DNA): TGCAGTGCTGTCAGGAGCTCCTATAATTCACCCCTCCACTTT. Its translation is CSAVRSSYNSPLHF.

The chain uses TRBV29-1 and TRBJ2-3, with 7 nucleotides matching TRBD2. There are 13 residues in the CDR3. Unmatched junction bases numbered 13, after V lost 6 bases and J lost 10 bases. Germline V gene data show CDR1 as SQVTM and CDR2 as ANQGSEA. In DNA, the CDR3 is TGCAGCGTGCGCGTGTCGACGGGGGGATCGCAGTATTTT. It translates to CSVRVSTGGSQYF.

The V and J genes are TRBV6-5 and TRBJ1-2; D is uncertain. The germline V gene has CDR1 MNHEY and CDR2 SVGAGI. The CDR3 extends over 13 amino acids. Trimming shortened V by 0 bases and J by 7 bases, and 9 bases separated the two germline ends. CDR3: CASSYSRLFGYTF. CDR3 DNA: TGTGCCAGCAGTTACTCGAGACTATTTGGCTACACCTTC.

The chain combines TRBV9 with TRBJ1-1; D is unclear. CDR3 size: 14 residues. V shed 0 bases and J shed 4 bases, with 10 bases lying between them. CDR1 and CDR2 (germline): SGDLS, YYNGEE. The CDR3 nucleotides read TGTGCCAGCAGCGTAGGAGTGGTTAGCACTGAAGCTTTCTTT. Translation: CASSVGVVSTEAFF.

This clonotype turned up a few times. This chain links TRBV19 with TRBJ2-7; a possible D gene is TRBD2 (6 bases). This CDR3 spans 15 amino acids. From germline, CDR1 is LNHDA and CDR2 SQIVND (reference sequence). Trimming stripped 5 bases from V and 1 base from J, with 15 bases between. The CDR3, as DNA: TGTGCCAGTAGTGCGGGACTTGCGGCGTCCTACGAGCAGTACTTC. As protein: CASSAGLAASYEQYF.

The chain is built from TRBV20-1 and TRBJ2-1; tentative D call: TRBD2 (5 bases). The CDR3 has 14 residues. CDR1 is DFQATT and CDR2 is SNEGSKA in the germline V gene (reference sequence). V was clipped by 5 bases and J by 4 bases, with 15 bases between them. The CDR3 sequence is CSARTHLLYNEQFF. The DNA of the CDR3 is TGCAGTGCTCGGACTCACTTACTTTACAATGAGCAGTTCTTC.